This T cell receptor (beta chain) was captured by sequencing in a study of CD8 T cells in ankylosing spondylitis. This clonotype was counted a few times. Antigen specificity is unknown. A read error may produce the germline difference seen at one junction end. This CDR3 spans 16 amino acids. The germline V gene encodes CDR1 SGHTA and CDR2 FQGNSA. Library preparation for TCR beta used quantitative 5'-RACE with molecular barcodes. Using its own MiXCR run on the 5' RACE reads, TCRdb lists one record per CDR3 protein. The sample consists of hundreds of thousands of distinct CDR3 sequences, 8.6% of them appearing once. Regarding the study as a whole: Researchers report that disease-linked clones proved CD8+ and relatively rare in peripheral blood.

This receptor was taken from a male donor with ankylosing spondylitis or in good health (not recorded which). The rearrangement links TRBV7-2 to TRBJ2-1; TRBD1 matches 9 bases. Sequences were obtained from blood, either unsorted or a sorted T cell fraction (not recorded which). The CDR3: CASSSGTGTGSPPSLF. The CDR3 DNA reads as TGTGCCAGCAGCTCGGGAACCGGGACAGGGAGTCCCCCTTCGCTCTTC.